These 19 T cell receptor beta chains came from one sample sequenced in a study of blood T cells in healthy people across ages. Sample-barcoded 5' priming and a J-beta primer mix drove a second PCR of 7 to 11 cycles. MiXCR was run by TCRdb on the 5' RACE reads, yielding one entry per CDR3 protein. The table has under 2,000,000 distinct CDR3 sequences, roughly 52% seen once. Input material: blood. The source of these receptors is a woman in her 40s in good health.

CDR3 bases: TGCAGCGTTGACGAGGGGTCCAATGAGCAGTTCTTC. Residues: CSVDEGSNEQFF. V is TRBV29-1 and J is TRBJ2-1; TRBD1 or TRBD2 may be the D gene (5 bases each). V dropped 3 bases and J dropped 6 bases, with 9 bases sitting between them. The CDR3 sequence is 12 residues long. Germline V gives CDR1 SQVTM, CDR2 ANQGSEA.

This clonotype has only a few counts. J is TRBJ2-7 and V is TRBV29-1; TRBD2 matches at 8 bases. Germline V CDR1 and CDR2: SQVTM, ANQGSEA. This CDR3 contains 13 residues. V lost 4 bases to trimming and J lost 3 bases; unmatched junction nucleotides: 5. CDR3 nucleotide sequence: TGCAGCGTTGGCAGCGGGGGATTCTACGAGCAGTACTTC. It encodes CSVGSGGFYEQYF.

This clonotype was seen a few times. The chain combines TRBV20-1 with TRBJ2-1; 10 bases are a match to TRBD2. Germline CDR1 DFQATT, CDR2 SNEGSKA (reference sequence). The CDR3 is made up of 15 amino acids. V was pared by 1 base and J by 2 bases, with 2 bases of the junction left unmatched. CDR3 in amino acids: CSARVSGGTYNEQFF. As DNA, the CDR3 is TGCAGTGCTAGAGTTAGCGGGGGGACCTACAATGAGCAGTTCTTC.

The table lists this clonotype with a count of one. V is TRBV6-5 and J is TRBJ2-1; D not resolved. Trimming removed 2 bases at V and 2 bases at J, with 10 bases between. Germline assignment: CDR1 MNHEY and CDR2 SVGAGI. CDR3 length: 15 amino acids. The CDR3 spells CASSYANRAYNEQFF. DNA of the CDR3: TGTGCCAGCAGTTACGCGAATAGGGCCTACAATGAGCAGTTCTTC.

This clonotype was observed a handful of times. The chain uses TRBV6-5 and TRBJ1-2, with 7 bases aligning to TRBD1. The CDR3 is made up of 13 amino acids. CDR1 is MNHEY and CDR2 is SVGAGI in the germline V gene. V lost 6 bases and J lost 4; bases outside the gene matches: 5. The CDR3 DNA reads as TGTGCCAGCAGAAAACAGGGGAGCTATGGCTACACCTTC. Its translation: CASRKQGSYGYTF.

This clonotype was recorded many times. One junction end does not reproduce the germline sequence, and a read error may be involved. The chain uses TRBV2 and TRBJ2-5; 7 bases agree with TRBD2. The CDR3 contains 16 residues. The germline gives CDR1 SNHLY, CDR2 FYNNEI. CDR3 loop: CASREGTSAPQETQYF. As DNA, the CDR3 is TGTGCCAGCAGGGAAGGCACTAGCGCTCCGCAAGAGACCCAGTACTTC.

This clonotype came up many times. The genes are TRBV12-3 or TRBV12-4 and TRBJ2-5, with D possibly matching TRBD2 (5 bases). V gave up 3 bases and J gave up 4 bases, with 9 bases separating them. This CDR3 has 13 residues. The CDR3 DNA reads as TGTGCCAGCAGTTTTAGTGAGGGAGAGACCCAGTACTTC. As protein: CASSFSEGETQYF.

The chain is built from TRBV20-1 and TRBJ1-4; D may be TRBD1 (6 bases). Trimming shortened V by 5 bases and J by 10 bases, and 17 bases separated the two germline ends. The CDR3 consists of 13 residues. Germline V gene lookup returns CDR1 DFQATT and CDR2 SNEGSKA (reference sequence). The CDR3 DNA reads TGCAGTGCTCCAACTGCAGGGGTTGGAAAACTGTTTTTT. Amino acid sequence: CSAPTAGVGKLFF.

This clonotype came up a few times. This chain links TRBV18 with TRBJ2-5; TRBD1 aligns across 7 bases. The CDR3 consists of 15 residues. V was clipped by 6 bases and J by 1 base; unmatched bases: 8. Germline-derived CDR1 and CDR2 are KGHSH and LQKENI. This CDR3 is CASSWDRAAQETQYF. The CDR3 DNA is TGTGCCAGCTCCTGGGACAGAGCAGCCCAAGAGACCCAGTACTTC.

V gene TRBV2 combines with J gene TRBJ2-3; 9 nucleotides match TRBD2. The CDR3 loop spans 15 amino acids. V lost 4 bases, J lost 2 bases, and 4 bases stayed unmatched. Germline-derived CDR1 and CDR2 are SNHLY and FYNNEI. CDR3 nucleotides: TGTGCCAGCAGTGGAGCGGGGGGCGTCACAGATACGCAGTATTTT. It specifies CASSGAGGVTDTQYF.

This clonotype was seen only a few times. This chain uses TRBV12-3 or TRBV12-4 with TRBJ2-5, with a tentative D call TRBD2 (6 bases). With 5 bases removed from V and 3 bases from J, the gap between germline ends came to 19 bases. The CDR3 is made up of 16 amino acids. CDR3 loop: CASSPIDGTGEETQYF. The CDR3 nucleotides are TGTGCCAGCAGTCCTATCGACGGGACGGGAGAAGAGACCCAGTACTTC.

The table lists this clonotype with many counts. One end of the junction does not line up with germline, which may come from a read error. The chain carries TRBV5-1 and TRBJ2-5, with D possibly being TRBD1 (5 bases). The CDR3 is 15 amino acids. CDR1 is SGHRS and CDR2 is YFSETQ in the germline V gene. CDR3 bases: TGTGCCAGCAGTTCCGGTGGGGCTGGGCAAGAGACCCAGTACTTC. This codes for CASSSGGAGQETQYF.

The V gene is TRBV6-1, the J gene TRBJ2-7; the D is unclear. The CDR3 runs 10 residues. The germline CDR1 and CDR2 sequences are MNHNS and SASEGT. Deletions cut 10 bases from V and 2 bases from J, with 6 bases between. The CDR3 protein is CATDTYEQYF. The CDR3 DNA sequence: TGTGCCACCGATACCTACGAGCAGTACTTC.

This chain uses TRBV20-1 with TRBJ2-1; D tentatively reads TRBD1 or TRBD2 (5 bases each). V shed 6 bases and J shed 12 bases, with 27 bases lying between them. Per germline, CDR1 DFQATT and CDR2 SNEGSKA (reference sequence). This CDR3 is 15 amino acids long. The CDR3 spells CSAHPAEGRSYWQFF. The CDR3 DNA sequence: TGCAGTGCCCACCCGGCCGAGGGACGTAGTTACTGGCAGTTCTTC.

The chain uses TRBV5-1 and TRBJ2-5; 8 bases fit TRBD2. CDR3 length: 18 amino acids. Germline CDR1 SGHRS, CDR2 YFSETQ. V lost 6 bases to trimming and J lost 1 base; unmatched junction nucleotides: 17. CDR3 sequence reads: CASTSDRAGGTTQETQYF. In DNA, the CDR3 is TGCGCCAGCACTTCGGACCGGGCGGGGGGAACAACCCAAGAGACCCAGTACTTC.

The chain combines TRBV28 with TRBJ2-4; D unclear. This CDR3 contains 13 residues. Per the germline V gene, CDR1 is MDHEN and CDR2 is SYDVKM. V was shortened by 1 base and J by 4 bases, with 5 bases between the two germline ends. CDR3 sequence (DNA): TGTGCCAGCAGTTTATTTGCTAAAAACATTCAGTACTTC. Translated, it gives CASSLFAKNIQYF.

This chain joins TRBV20-1 and TRBJ1-2; D uncertain. Deletions cut 6 bases from V and 1 base from J, with 12 bases between. CDR1 DFQATT and CDR2 SNEGSKA come from the germline V gene (reference sequence). This CDR3 spans 13 amino acids. Here the CDR3 reads CSAPVPLNYGYTF. For the CDR3, the DNA is TGCAGTGCACCCGTCCCACTTAACTATGGCTACACCTTC.

V is TRBV5-6 and J is TRBJ2-7, with D possibly called TRBD1 or TRBD2 (6 bases each). Per germline, CDR1 SGHDT and CDR2 YYEEEE. V lost 4 bases, J lost 7 bases, and 21 bases lay in between. The CDR3 consists of 15 residues. The DNA of the CDR3 is TGTGCCAGCAGCCCGGGACTTGGGACATACAATGAGCAGTACTTC. Protein product: CASSPGLGTYNEQYF.

This clonotype has just a few counts. The chain uses TRBV3-1 and TRBJ2-3; D uncertain. The ends were cut back, 1 base at V and 0 bases at J, with 8 bases in the middle. Germline V gives CDR1 LGHDT, CDR2 YNNKEL (reference sequence). The CDR3 spans 15 residues. CDR3 in amino acids: CASSQGAGSTDTQYF. The CDR3 region has the DNA TGTGCCAGCAGCCAAGGGGCAGGAAGCACAGATACGCAGTATTTT.